The 10 T cell receptor beta chains reported below all come from one sample, sequenced in a study of shared clonotypes between healthy human individuals. Method: immunoSEQ multiplex PCR; TCRdb's copy keeps in-frame clones and lacks some. The table includes fewer than 500,000 clones, almost 80% detected once. The sample was PBMCs. The receptors derive from a woman between 40 and 50 years old in good health. Some clones in this sample may be carry-over from other donors' samples.

The V gene is TRBV27, the J gene TRBJ2-5; 10 nucleotides align to TRBD2. This CDR3 spans 15 amino acids. Germline V gene lookup returns CDR1 MNHEY and CDR2 SMNVEV (reference sequence). The trim removed 6 bases at V and 5 bases at J, leaving 9 bases unmatched. The CDR3: CASSFTGLAVETQYF. The CDR3 DNA sequence: TGTGCCAGCAGCTTCACCGGACTAGCGGTGGAGACCCAGTACTTC.

In this sample, this clone turned up a few times. This chain uses TRBV7-6 with TRBJ2-3; no definite D call. Trimming removed 3 bases at V and 4 bases at J, with 5 bases between. Looked up from germline, CDR1 is SGHVS and CDR2 is FNYEAQ. The CDR3 loop spans 12 amino acids. This CDR3 is CASSLWADTQYF. The DNA of the CDR3 is TGTGCCAGCAGCTTGTGGGCAGATACGCAGTATTTT.

Notes on this clone: Other DNA sequences from this sample encode an identical CDR3 as well. The chain carries TRBV5-1 and TRBJ2-7; either TRBD1 or TRBD2 may supply D (5 bases each). This CDR3 has 13 amino acids. Germline CDR1 SGHRS, CDR2 YFSETQ. The ends were cut back, 5 bases at V and 2 bases at J, with 11 bases in the middle. Here the CDR3 reads CASSLGAAYEQYF. CDR3 coding DNA: TGCGCCAGCAGTCTCGGGGCCGCCTACGAGCAGTACTTC.

V gene TRBV5-1 combines with J gene TRBJ2-3; 10 bases align to TRBD2. CDR1 and CDR2 (germline): SGHRS, YFSETQ. The V gene end was trimmed by 0 bases and the J gene end by 1 base; junction bases not matched to a gene: 2. This CDR3 has 16 amino acids. For the CDR3, the DNA is TGCGCCAGCAGCTTGGGGACTAGCGGCCGCACAGATACGCAGTATTTT. This gives the protein CASSLGTSGRTDTQYF.

The rearrangement links TRBV21-1 to TRBJ2-7; TRBD1, as called in the table, went unchecked against the DNA. TRBV21-1 is an annotated pseudogene. There are 15 residues in the CDR3. CDR3 coding DNA: TGTGCCAGCAGCGGGGACCGGGACAGCCCAGTCGAGCAGTACTTC. Amino acid sequence: CASSGDRDSPVEQYF.

The rearrangement uses TRBV28 and TRBJ1-1, with TRBD1 matching 10 bases. From germline, CDR1 is MDHEN and CDR2 SYDVKM. The V segment lost 3 bases and the J segment 5 bases; nucleotides outside the gene matches: 15. The CDR3 has 18 amino acids. The CDR3 spells CASSFGPGQGTGGTEAFF. The CDR3 DNA follows: TGTGCCAGCAGTTTTGGGCCGGGACAGGGGACTGGTGGGACTGAAGCTTTCTTT. Full variable domain (missing parts from reference TRBV28 and TRBJ1-1): DVKVTQSSRYLVKRTGEKVFLECVQDMDHENMFWYRQDPGLGLRLIYFSYDVKMKEKGDIPEGYSVSREKKERFSLILESASTNQTSMYLCASSFGPGQGTGGTEAFFGQGTRLTVV.

J is TRBJ2-1 and V is TRBV5-1, with TRBD2 identical over 8 bases. Germline assignment: CDR1 SGHRS and CDR2 YFSETQ. CDR3 length: 14 residues. With 6 bases clipped from V and 8 bases from J, the junction kept 10 bases outside the gene matches. The CDR3 DNA is TGCGCCAGCAACGACGGGAGGGCCCGGGATGAGCAGTTCTTC. Its protein is CASNDGRARDEQFF.

The chain links TRBV5-6 to TRBJ2-2, with D unclear. Per germline, CDR1 SGHDT and CDR2 YYEEEE. Trimming left V 4 bases short and J 7 bases short, with 8 bases between. The length of the CDR3 is 12 residues. The CDR3 reads CASSRSNGELFF. CDR3 nucleotide sequence: TGTGCCAGCAGCCGCTCAAACGGGGAGCTGTTTTTT.

The genes are TRBV2 and TRBJ1-2, with 10 bases fitting TRBD1. Germline V gene data show CDR1 as SNHLY and CDR2 as FYNNEI. The CDR3 extends over 14 amino acids. The J segment lost 3 bases and the V segment lost 6 bases, leaving 4 bases of the junction unmatched. The CDR3 DNA reads as TGTGCCAGCAGCGGGACAGGGGCTCACTATGGCTACACCTTC. Its translation: CASSGTGAHYGYTF.

V and J are TRBV27 and TRBJ1-1; possibly TRBD1 for D (6 bases). Germline V CDR1 and CDR2: MNHEY, SMNVEV (reference sequence). The CDR3 extends over 13 amino acids. Deletions cut 0 bases from V and 10 bases from J, with 12 bases between. CDR3 in amino acids: CASSLSHRAGAFF. The CDR3 DNA reads as TGTGCCAGCAGTTTATCCCACAGGGCCGGAGCTTTCTTT.